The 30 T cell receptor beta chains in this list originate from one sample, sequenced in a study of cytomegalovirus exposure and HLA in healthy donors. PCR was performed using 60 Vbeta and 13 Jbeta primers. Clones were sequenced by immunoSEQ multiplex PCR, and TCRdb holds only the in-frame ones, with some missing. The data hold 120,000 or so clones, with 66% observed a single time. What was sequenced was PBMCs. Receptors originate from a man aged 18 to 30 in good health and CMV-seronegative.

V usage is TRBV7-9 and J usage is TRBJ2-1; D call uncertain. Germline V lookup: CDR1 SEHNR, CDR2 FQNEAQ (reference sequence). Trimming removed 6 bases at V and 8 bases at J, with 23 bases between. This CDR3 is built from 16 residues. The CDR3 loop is CASSFLAASVVDEQFF. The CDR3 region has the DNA TGTGCCAGCAGTTTCCTCGCGGCCTCGGTGGTCGATGAGCAGTTCTTC.

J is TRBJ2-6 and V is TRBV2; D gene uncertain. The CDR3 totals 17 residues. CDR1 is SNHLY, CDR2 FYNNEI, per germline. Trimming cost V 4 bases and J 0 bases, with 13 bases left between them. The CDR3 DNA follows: TGTGCCAGCAGTGTGGAGCGATCCATCTCTGGGGCCAACGTCCTGACTTTC. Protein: CASSVERSISGANVLTF.

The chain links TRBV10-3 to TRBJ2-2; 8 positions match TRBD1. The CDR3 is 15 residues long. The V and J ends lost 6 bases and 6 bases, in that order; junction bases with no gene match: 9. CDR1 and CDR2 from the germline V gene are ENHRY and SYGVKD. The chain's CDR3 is CAIRSTGGLAGELFF. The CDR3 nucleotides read TGTGCCATCAGATCAACAGGGGGACTCGCCGGGGAGCTGTTTTTT.

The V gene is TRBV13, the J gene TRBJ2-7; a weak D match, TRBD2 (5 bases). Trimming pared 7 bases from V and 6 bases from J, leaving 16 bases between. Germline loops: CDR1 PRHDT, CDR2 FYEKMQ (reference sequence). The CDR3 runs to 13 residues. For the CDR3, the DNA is TGTGCCAGCACCCTCGGGGTCCTCGGCGAGCAGTACTTC. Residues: CASTLGVLGEQYF.

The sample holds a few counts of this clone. Here the CDR3 DNA reads TGTGCCAGCAACAGGCGCGGGGGCTACGAGCAGTACTTC. It is translated as CASNRRGGYEQYF. This chain uses TRBV27 with TRBJ2-7; 7 bases are a match to TRBD2. After removal of 7 bases from V and 3 bases from J, the junction contained 6 bases not matched to a gene. Germline-derived CDR1 and CDR2 are MNHEY and SMNVEV (reference sequence). The CDR3 consists of 13 residues.

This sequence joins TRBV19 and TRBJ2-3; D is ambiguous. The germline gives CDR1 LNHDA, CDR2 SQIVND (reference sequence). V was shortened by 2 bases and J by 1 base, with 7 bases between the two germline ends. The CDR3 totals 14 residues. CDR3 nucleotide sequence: TGTGCCAGTAGTATAAACTACCGCACAGATACGCAGTATTTT. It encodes CASSINYRTDTQYF.

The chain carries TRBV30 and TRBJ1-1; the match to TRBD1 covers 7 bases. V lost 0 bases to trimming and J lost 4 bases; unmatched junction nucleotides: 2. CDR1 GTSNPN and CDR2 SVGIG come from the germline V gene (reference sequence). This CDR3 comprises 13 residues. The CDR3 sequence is CAWSVAGGTEAFF. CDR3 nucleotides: TGTGCCTGGAGTGTGGCAGGGGGCACTGAAGCTTTCTTT.

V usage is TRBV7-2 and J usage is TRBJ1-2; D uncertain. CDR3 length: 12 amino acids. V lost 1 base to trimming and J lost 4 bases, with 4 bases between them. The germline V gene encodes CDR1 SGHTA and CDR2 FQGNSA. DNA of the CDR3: TGTGCCAGCAGCTTAGTCAGCTATGGCTACACCTTC. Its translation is CASSLVSYGYTF.

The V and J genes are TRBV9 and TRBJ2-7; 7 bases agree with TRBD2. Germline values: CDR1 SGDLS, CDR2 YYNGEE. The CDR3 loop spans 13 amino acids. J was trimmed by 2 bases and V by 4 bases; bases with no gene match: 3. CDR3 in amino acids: CASSSGTTYEQYF. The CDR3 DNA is TGTGCCAGCAGCTCCGGGACTACCTACGAGCAGTACTTC. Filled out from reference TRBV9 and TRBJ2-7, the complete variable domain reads DSGVTQTPKHLITATGQRVTLRCSPRSGDLSVYWYQQSLDQGLQFLIQYYNGEERAKGNILERFSAQQFPDLHSELNLSSLELGDSALYFCASSSGTTYEQYFGPGTRLTVT.

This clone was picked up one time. The CDR3 is CASRPRTGVNYEQYF. DNA of the CDR3: TGTGCCAGCAGGCCACGGACAGGGGTCAACTACGAGCAGTACTTC. The V gene is TRBV2, the J gene TRBJ2-7, with TRBD1 identical over 9 bases. After removal of 6 bases from V and 3 bases from J, the junction contained 9 bases not matched to a gene. Germline CDR1 and CDR2: SNHLY and FYNNEI. The CDR3 runs to 15 residues.

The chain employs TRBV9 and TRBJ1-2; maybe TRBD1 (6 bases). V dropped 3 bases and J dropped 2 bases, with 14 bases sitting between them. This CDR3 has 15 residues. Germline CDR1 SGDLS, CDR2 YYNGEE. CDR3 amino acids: CASSALGQPNYGYTF. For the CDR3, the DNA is TGTGCCAGCAGCGCCCTCGGACAGCCGAACTATGGCTACACCTTC. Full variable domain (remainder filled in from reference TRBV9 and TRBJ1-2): DSGVTQTPKHLITATGQRVTLRCSPRSGDLSVYWYQQSLDQGLQFLIQYYNGEERAKGNILERFSAQQFPDLHSELNLSSLELGDSALYFCASSALGQPNYGYTFGSGTRLTVV.

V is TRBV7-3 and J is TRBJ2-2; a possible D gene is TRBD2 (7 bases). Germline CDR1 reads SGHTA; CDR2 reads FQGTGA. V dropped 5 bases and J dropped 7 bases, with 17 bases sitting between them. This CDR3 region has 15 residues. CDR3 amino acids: CASSPTGGSGGELFF. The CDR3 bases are TGTGCCAGCAGCCCGACGGGGGGCTCAGGCGGGGAGCTGTTTTTT. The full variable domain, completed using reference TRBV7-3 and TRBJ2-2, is GAGVSQTPSNKVTEKGKYVELRCDPISGHTALYWYRQSLGQGPEFLIYFQGTGAADDSGLPNDRFFAVRPEGSVSTLKIQRTERGDSAVYLCASSPTGGSGGELFFGEGSRLTVL.

CDR3 nucleotides: TGCGCCAGCAGTCTTACGGGACAGCCGCTCCAAGAGACCCAGTACTTC. It is translated as CASSLTGQPLQETQYF. This rearrangement joins TRBV5-1 to TRBJ2-5; 7 positions match TRBD1. The ends lost 5 bases at V and 1 base at J; junction bases unmatched: 11. The germline V gene has CDR1 SGHRS and CDR2 YFSETQ. This CDR3 region has 16 residues.

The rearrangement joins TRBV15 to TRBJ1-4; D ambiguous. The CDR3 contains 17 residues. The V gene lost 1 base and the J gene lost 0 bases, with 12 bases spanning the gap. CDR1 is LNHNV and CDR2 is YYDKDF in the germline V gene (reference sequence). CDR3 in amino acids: CATSRAPRPTTNEKLFF. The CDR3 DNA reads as TGTGCCACCAGCAGAGCCCCTAGACCGACAACTAATGAAAAACTGTTTTTT.

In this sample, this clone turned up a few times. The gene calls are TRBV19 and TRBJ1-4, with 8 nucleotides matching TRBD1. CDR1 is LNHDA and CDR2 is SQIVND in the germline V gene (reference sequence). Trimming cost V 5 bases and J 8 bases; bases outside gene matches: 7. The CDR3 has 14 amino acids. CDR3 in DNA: TGTGCCAGTAGTCAGGGGGCCCCTAGGGAAAAACTGTTTTTT. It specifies CASSQGAPREKLFF.

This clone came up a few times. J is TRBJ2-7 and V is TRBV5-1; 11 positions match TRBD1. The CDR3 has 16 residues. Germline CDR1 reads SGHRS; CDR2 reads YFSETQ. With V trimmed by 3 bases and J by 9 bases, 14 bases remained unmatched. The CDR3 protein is CASSYDSGTGGRGQYF. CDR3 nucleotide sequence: TGCGCCAGCAGCTACGATTCCGGGACAGGGGGACGGGGGCAGTACTTC.

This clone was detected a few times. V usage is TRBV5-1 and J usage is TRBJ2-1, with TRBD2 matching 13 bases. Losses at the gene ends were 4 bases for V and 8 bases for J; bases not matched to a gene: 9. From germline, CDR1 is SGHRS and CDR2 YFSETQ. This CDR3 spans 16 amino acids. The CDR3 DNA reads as TGCGCCAGCAGCCTCGAACTAGCGGGGGGGCGCGATGAGCAGTTCTTC. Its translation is CASSLELAGGRDEQFF.

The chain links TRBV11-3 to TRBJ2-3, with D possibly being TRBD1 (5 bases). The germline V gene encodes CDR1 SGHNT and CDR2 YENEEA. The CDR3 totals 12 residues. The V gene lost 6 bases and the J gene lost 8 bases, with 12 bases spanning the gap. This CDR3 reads CASRESRGTQYF. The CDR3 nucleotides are TGTGCCAGCAGGGAGAGTAGGGGTACGCAGTATTTT.

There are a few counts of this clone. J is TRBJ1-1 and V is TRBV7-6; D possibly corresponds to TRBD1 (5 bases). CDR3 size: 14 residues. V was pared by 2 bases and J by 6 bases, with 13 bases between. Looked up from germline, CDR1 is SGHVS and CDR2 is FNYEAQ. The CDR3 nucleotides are TGTGCCAGCAGCTTACGGCAGGGTATCCCTGAAGCTTTCTTT. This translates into CASSLRQGIPEAFF.

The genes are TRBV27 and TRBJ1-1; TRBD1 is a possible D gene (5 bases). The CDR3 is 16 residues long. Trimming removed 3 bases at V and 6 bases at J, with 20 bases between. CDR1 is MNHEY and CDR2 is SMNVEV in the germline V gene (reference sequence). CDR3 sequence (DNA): TGTGCCAGCAGTTTCCCCGGGGGGATGAAGAGTCCTGAAGCTTTCTTT. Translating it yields CASSFPGGMKSPEAFF.

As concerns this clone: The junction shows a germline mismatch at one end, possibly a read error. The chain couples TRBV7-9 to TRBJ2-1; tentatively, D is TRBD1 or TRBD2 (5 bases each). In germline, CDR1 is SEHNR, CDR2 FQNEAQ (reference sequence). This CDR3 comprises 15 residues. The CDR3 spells CSSSLGAGSYNEQFF. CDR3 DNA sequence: TGTTCCAGCAGCTTAGGGGCGGGCTCCTACAATGAGCAGTTCTTC.

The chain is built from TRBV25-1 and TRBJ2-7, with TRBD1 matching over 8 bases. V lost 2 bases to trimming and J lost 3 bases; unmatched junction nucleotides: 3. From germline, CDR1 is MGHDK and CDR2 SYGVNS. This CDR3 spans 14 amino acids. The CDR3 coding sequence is TGTGCCAGCAGTGAAGACAGGGGCTACTACGAGCAGTACTTC. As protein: CASSEDRGYYEQYF.

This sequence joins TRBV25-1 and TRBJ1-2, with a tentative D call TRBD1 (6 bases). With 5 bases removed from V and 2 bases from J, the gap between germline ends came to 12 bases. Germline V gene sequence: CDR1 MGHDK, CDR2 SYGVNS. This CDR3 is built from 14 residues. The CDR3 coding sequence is TGTGCCAGCAGTTCTACAGGGTTAAACTATGGCTACACCTTC. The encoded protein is CASSSTGLNYGYTF.

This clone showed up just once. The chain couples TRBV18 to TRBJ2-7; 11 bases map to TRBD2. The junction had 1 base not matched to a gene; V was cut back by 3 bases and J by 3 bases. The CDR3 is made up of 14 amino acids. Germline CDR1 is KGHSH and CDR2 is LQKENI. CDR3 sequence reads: CASSPGTSGYEQYF. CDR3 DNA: TGTGCCAGCTCACCCGGGACTAGCGGCTACGAGCAGTACTTC.

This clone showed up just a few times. DNA for the CDR3: TGTGCCAGCAGCCGAGTGGTAGGGGTTCCCACAGATACGCAGTATTTT. It translates to CASSRVVGVPTDTQYF. The chain joins TRBV28 to TRBJ2-3; D might be TRBD1 (5 bases). The CDR3 extends over 16 amino acids. The germline gives CDR1 MDHEN, CDR2 SYDVKM. Trimming cost V 6 bases and J 2 bases, with 18 bases left between them.

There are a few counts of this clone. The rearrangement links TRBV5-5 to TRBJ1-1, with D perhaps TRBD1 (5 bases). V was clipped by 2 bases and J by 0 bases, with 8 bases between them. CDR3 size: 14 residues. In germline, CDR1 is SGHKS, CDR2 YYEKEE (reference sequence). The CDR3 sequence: CASSFWGMNTEAFF. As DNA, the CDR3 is TGTGCCAGCAGCTTCTGGGGCATGAACACTGAAGCTTTCTTT. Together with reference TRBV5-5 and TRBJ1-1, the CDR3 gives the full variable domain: DAGVTQSPTHLIKTRGQQVTLRCSPISGHKSVSWYQQVLGQGPQFIFQYYEKEERGRGNFPDRFSARQFPNYSSELNVNALLLGDSALYLCASSFWGMNTEAFFGQGTRLTVV.

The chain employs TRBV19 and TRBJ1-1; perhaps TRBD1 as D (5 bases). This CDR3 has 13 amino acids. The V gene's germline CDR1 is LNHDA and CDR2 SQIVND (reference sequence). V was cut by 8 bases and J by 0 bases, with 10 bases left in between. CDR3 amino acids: CASCNRLNTEAFF. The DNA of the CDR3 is TGTGCCAGTTGTAACAGGTTGAACACTGAAGCTTTCTTT.

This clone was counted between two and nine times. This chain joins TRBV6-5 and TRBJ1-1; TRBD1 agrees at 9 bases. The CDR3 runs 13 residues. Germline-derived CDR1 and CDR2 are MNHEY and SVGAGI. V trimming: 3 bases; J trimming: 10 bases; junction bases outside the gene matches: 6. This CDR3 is CASSYFNRGRAFF. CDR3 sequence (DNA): TGTGCCAGCAGTTATTTCAACAGGGGGCGAGCTTTCTTT.

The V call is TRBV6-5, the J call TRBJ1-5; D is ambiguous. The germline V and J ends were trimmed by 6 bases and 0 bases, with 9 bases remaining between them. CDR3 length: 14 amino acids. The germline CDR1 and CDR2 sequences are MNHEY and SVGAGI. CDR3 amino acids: CASRNINSNQPQHF. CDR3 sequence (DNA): TGTGCCAGCAGGAACATCAATAGCAATCAGCCCCAGCATTTT.

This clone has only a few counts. The CDR3 reads CASSPENEQFF. CDR3 nucleotides: TGTGCCAGCTCACCAGAGAATGAGCAGTTCTTC. The chain links TRBV18 to TRBJ2-1; no reliable D call. Trimming shortened V by 2 bases and J by 7 bases, and 3 bases separated the two germline ends. This CDR3 is 11 amino acids long. In germline, CDR1 is KGHSH, CDR2 LQKENI.